This T cell receptor beta chain was retrieved from a study of shared clonotypes between healthy human individuals. Unmatched junction bases numbered 17, after V lost 3 bases and J lost 7 bases. The CDR3 has 18 amino acids. The germline CDR1 and CDR2 sequences are MGHRA and YSYEKL. Assay: immunoSEQ multiplex PCR; the TCRdb copy retains only in-frame clones and omits some. The sample lists over 400,000 clones; 95% to 96% were seen once. Source material: naive CD4+ T cells sorted from blood. Subset here: CD45RA+ positively selected. The chain links TRBV4-1 to TRBJ2-1; 8 bases match TRBD2. This receptor was identified in a woman aged 25 to 39 in good health. The CDR3 DNA reads TGCGCCAGCAGCCAGGAGAGCACCGGGACTAGTTGGGTTAATGAGCAGTTCTTC. This encodes CASSQESTGTSWVNEQFF.